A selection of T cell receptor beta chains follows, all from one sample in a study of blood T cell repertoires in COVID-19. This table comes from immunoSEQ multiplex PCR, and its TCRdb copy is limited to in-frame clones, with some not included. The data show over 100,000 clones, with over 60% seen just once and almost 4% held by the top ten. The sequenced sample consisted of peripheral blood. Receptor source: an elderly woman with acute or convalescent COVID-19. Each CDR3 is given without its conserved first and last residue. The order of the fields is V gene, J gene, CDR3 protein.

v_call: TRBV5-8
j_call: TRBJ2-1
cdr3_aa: ASSRKPPSSYNEQF

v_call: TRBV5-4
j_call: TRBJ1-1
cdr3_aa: ASSLEGAQGDTEAF

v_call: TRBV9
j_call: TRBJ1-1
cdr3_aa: ASSVADRYTEAF

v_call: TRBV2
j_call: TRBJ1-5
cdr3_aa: ASRTQGGDQPQH

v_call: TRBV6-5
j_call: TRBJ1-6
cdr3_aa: ASSPSRTGNSPLH

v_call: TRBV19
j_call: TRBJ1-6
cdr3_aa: ASIATGTGNDSPLH

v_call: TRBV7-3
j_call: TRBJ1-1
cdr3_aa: ASSLMPGMNTEAF

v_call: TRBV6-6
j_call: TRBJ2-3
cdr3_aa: ASDQVSGTDTQY

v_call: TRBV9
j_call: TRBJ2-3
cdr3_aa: ASGRIPDTQY

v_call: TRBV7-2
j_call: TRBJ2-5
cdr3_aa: ASSWGTTRETQY

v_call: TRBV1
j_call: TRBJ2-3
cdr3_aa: TSSQSSTELTGDAFPRYTDTQY

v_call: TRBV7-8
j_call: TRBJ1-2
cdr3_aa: ASSSLWGQGWNGYT

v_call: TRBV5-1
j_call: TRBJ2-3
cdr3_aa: ASSRDRGDTQY

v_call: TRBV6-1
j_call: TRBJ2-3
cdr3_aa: ASSEAGWGGWADTQY

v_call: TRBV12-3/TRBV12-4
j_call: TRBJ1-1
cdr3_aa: ASRDRVNTEAF

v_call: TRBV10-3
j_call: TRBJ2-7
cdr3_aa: AISDPDRGSESSYEQY

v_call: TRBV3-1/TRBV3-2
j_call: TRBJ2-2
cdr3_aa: ASSPRRPGVDGELF

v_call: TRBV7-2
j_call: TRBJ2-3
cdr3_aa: ASSSDRGRTDTQY

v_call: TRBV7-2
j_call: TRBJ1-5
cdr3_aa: ASSLEARANQPQH

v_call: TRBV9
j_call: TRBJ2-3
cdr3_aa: ASSIRTGATDTQY

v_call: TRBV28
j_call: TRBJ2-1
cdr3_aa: ASSSHRGGYNEQF

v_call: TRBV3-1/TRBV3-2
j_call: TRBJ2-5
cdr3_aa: ASSQGARLAGSQETQY

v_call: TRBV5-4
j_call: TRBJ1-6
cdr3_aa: ASSLAGGSYNSPLH

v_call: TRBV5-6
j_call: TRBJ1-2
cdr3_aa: ASSLAGVFGYGYT

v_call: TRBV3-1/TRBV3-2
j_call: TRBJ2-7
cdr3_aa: ASSQEGAVTSYEQY

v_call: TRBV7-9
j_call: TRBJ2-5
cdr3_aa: ASSPDRASWETQY

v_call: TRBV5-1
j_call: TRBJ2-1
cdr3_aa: ASGVTGSLYNEQF

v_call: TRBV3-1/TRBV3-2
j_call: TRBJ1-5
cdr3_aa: ASSHTGQPQH

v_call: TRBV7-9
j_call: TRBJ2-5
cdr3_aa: ASSWGDSLLQETQY

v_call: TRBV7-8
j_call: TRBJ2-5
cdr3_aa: ASSSGQARETQY

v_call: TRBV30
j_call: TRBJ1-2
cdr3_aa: AWSAGGSYT

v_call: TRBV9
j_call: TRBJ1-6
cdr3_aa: ASSVDGGPGGVIH

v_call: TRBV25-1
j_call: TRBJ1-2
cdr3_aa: ASSEWQGSGYT

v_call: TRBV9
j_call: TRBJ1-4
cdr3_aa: ASSVASGQGGEKLF

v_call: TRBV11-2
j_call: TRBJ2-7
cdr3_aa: ASSLDQGRGEQY

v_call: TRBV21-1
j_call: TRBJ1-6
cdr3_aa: ASTPYSSYNSPLH

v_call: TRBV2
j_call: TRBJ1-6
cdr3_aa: ASTDQYNSPLH

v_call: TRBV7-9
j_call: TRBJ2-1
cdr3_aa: ASTLSGLAENEQF

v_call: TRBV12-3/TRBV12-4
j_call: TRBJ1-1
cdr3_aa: ASSLGTAPRTF

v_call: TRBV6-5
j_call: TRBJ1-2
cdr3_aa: ASRSGQGRNYGYT

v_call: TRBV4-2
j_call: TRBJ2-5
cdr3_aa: ASSLRVSAANSITRETQY

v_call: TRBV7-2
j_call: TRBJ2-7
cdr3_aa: ASSVDSYEQY

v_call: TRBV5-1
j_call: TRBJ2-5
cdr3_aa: ASSLGQGVKTQY

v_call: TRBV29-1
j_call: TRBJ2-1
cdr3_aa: SVGRGGNEQF

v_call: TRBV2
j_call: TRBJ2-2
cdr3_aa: ASSLPDYPNTGELF

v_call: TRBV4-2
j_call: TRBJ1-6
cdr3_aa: ASSQEGTGHDSPLH

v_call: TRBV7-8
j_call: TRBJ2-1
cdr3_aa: ASSLLLAGVLSYNEQF

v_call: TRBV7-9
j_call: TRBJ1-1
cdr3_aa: ASSLEGVGAEAF

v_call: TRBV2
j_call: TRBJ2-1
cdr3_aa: ASKSAGVNEQF

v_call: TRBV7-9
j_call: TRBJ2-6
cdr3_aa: ASSSRVAGANVLT

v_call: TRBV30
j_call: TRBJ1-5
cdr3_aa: AFTGTDRNQPQH

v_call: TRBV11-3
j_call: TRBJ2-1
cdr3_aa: ASSLFGRANIDEQF

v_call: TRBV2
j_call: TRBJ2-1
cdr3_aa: ASSPEREQF

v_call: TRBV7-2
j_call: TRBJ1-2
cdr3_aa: ASSSSQDRGVDYGYT